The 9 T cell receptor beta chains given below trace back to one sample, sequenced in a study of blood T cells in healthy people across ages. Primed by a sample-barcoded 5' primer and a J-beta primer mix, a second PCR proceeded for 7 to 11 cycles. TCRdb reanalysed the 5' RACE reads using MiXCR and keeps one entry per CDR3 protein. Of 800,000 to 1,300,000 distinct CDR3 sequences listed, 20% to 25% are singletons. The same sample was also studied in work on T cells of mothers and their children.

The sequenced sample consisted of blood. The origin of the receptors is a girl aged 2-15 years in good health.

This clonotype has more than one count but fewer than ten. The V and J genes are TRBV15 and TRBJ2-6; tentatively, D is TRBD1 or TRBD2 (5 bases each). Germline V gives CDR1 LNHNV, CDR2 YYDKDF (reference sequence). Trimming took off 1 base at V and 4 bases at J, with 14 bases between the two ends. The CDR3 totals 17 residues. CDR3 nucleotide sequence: TGTGCCACCAGCAGAGTAAGAGGGGCGGCCGGGGCCAACGTCCTGACTTTC. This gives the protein CATSRVRGAAGANVLTF.

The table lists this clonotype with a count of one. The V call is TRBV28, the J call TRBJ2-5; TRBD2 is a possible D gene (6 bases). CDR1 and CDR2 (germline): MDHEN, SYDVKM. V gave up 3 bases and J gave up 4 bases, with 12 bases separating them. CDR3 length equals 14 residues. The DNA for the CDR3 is TGTGCCAGCAGTTTCAATCGGGGGACAGAGACCCAGTACTTC. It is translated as CASSFNRGTETQYF.

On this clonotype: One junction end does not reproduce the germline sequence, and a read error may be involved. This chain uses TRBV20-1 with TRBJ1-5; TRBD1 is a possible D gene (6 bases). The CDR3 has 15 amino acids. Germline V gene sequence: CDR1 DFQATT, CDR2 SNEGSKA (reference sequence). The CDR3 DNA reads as TGCAGTGTCAAACGTGCAGGGGTGGTCAATCAGCACCAGCATTTT. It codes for CSVKRAGVVNQHQHF.

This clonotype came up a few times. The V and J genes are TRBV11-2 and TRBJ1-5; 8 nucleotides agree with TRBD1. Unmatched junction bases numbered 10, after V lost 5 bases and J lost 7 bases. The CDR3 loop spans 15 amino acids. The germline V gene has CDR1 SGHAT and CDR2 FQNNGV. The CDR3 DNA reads TGTGCCAGCAGCCCCGGGGGGACAGGAGGACAGCCCCAGCATTTT. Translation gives CASSPGGTGGQPQHF.

Here the CDR3 DNA reads TGCGCCAGCAGCCAAGATGGGACCCCGATCAATGAGCAGTTCTTC. This sequence encodes CASSQDGTPINEQFF. The chain recombines TRBV4-3 with TRBJ2-1, with D perhaps matching TRBD1 or TRBD2 (5 bases each). The V gene lost 0 bases and the J gene lost 6 bases, with 12 bases spanning the gap. This CDR3 has 15 residues. CDR1 is LGHNA, CDR2 YSLEER, per germline.

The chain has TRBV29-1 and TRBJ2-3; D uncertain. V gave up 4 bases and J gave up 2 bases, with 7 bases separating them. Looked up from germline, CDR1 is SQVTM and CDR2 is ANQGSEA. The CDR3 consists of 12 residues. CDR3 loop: CSVGDTTDTQYF. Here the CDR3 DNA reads TGCAGCGTTGGAGATACCACAGATACGCAGTATTTT.

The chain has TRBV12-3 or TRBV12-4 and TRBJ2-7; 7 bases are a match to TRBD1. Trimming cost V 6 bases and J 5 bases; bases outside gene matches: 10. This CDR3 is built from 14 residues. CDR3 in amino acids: CASSEIDRVNEQYF. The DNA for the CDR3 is TGTGCCAGCAGCGAAATCGACAGGGTCAACGAGCAGTACTTC.

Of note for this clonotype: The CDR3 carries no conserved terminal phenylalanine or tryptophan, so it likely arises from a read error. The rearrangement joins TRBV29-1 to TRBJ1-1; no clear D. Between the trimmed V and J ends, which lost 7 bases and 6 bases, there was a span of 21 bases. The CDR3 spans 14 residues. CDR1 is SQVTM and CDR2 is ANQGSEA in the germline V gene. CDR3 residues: CSALSLQDYAEAFV. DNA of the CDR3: TGCAGCGCCCTGTCACTCCAGGACTACGCTGAAGCTTTCGTT.

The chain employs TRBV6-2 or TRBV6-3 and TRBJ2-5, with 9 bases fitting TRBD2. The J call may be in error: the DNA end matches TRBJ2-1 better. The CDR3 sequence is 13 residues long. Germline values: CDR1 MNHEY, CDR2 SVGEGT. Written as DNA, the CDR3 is TGTGCCAGCAGAGTAGCGGGGGCCCTGGAGCAGTTCTTC. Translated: CASRVAGALEQFF.